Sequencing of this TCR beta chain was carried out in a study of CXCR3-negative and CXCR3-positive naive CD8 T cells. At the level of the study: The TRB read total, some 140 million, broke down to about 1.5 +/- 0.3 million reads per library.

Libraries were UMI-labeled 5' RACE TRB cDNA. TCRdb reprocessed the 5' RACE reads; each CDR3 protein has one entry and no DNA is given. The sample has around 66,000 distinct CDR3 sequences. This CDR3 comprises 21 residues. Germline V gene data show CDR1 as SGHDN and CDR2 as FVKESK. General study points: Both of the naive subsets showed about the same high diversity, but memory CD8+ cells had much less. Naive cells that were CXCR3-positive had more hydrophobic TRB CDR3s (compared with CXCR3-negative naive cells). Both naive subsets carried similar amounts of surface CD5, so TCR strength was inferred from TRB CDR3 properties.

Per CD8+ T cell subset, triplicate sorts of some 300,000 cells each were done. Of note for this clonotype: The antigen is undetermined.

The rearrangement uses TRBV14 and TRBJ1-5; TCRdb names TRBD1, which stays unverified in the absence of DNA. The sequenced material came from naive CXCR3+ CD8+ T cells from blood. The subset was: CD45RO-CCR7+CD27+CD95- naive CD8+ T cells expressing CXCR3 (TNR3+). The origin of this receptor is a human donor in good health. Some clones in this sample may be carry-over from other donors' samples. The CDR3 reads CASSQDTGQGAIKFGNQPQHF.